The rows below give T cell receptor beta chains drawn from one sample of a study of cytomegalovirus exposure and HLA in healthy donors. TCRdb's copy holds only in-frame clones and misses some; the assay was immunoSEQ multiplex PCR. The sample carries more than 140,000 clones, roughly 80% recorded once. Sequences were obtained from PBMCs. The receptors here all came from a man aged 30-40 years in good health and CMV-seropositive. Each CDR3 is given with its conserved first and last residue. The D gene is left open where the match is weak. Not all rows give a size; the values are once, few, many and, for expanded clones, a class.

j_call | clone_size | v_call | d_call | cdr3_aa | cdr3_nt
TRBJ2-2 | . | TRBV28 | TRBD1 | CASRYWGQEVGELFF | TGTGCCAGCAGATACTGGGGACAGGAAGTCGGGGAGCTGTTTTTT
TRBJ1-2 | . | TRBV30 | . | CVVESESIDGYTF | TGTGTGGTCGAGAGCGAGAGTATCGATGGCTACACCTTC
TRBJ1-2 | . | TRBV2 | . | CASKHGEGYGYTF | TGTGCCAGCAAGCACGGGGAGGGGTATGGCTACACCTTC
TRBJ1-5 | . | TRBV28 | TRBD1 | CAGGQGVVPQHF | TGTGCCGGCGGACAGGGGGTCGTGCCCCAGCATTTT
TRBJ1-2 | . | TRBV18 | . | CASSPSRDYGYTF | TGTGCCAGCTCACCTAGTCGCGACTATGGCTACACCTTC
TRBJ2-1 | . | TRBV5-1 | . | CASSHSPTGLTFF | TGCGCCAGCAGCCACTCCCCGACAGGTTTGACGTTCTTC
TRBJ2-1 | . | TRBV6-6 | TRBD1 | CASSTPGTDNEQFF | TGTGCCAGCAGTACCCCCGGGACAGACAATGAGCAGTTCTTC
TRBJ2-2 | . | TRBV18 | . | CASSTRTARIANTGELFF | TGTGCCAGCTCCACAAGGACAGCTAGAATTGCGAACACCGGGGAGCTGTTTTTT
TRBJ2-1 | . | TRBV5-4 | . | CASSLAARASEQFF | TGTGCCAGCAGCTTGGCGGCACGAGCTAGTGAGCAGTTCTTC
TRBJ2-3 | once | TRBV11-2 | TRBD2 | CASSSTSGRTDTQYF | TGTGCCAGCAGCTCAACTAGCGGACGCACAGATACGCAGTATTTT
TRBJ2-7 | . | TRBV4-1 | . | CASSQDQNRIYEQYF | TGCGCCAGCAGCCAAGATCAGAACAGGATCTACGAGCAGTACTTC
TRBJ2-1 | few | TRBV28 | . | CASSPDTYNEQFF | TGTGCCAGCAGTCCCGACACCTACAATGAGCAGTTCTTC
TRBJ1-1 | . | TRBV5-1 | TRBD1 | CASSWTGGSDTEAFF | TGCGCCAGCAGCTGGACAGGGGGCTCGGACACTGAAGCTTTCTTT
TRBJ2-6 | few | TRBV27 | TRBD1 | CASSRQGGSGANVLTF | TGTGCCAGCAGCCGACAGGGTGGATCCGGGGCCAACGTCCTGACTTTC
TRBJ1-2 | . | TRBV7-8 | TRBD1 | CASSLFGTGLSLGYGYTF | TGTGCCAGCAGCTTATTTGGGACAGGCCTATCGTTAGGCTATGGCTACACCTTC
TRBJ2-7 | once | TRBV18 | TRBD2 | CASSPSLAALTYEQYF | TGTGCCAGCTCGCCAAGTCTAGCGGCTCTAACCTACGAGCAGTACTTC
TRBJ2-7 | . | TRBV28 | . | CASSKTGTFGEQYF | TGTGCCAGCAGTAAGACAGGGACTTTTGGGGAGCAGTACTTC
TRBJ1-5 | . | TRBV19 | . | CASRTVNNQPQHF | TGTGCCAGTAGGACAGTTAACAATCAGCCCCAGCATTTT
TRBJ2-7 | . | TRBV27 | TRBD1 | CASSPRGQGKDEQYF | TGTGCCAGCAGTCCTAGGGGGCAGGGTAAGGACGAGCAGTACTTC
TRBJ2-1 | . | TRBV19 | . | CASSPQSWSGSNEQFF | TGTGCCAGTAGTCCCCAAAGTTGGTCAGGGTCCAATGAGCAGTTCTTC
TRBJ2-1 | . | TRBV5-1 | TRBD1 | CASSRGQVSHGEQFF | TGCGCCAGCAGCAGAGGACAGGTATCCCACGGGGAGCAGTTCTTC
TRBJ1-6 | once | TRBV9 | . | CASSVEGTYGSPLHF | TGTGCCAGCAGCGTAGAAGGGACTTATGGTTCACCCCTCCACTTT
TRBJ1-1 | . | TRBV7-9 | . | CASSLATETEAFF | TGTGCCAGCAGCTTAGCGACAGAAACTGAAGCTTTCTTT
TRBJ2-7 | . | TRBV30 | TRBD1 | CAWSGGTGVFQYF | TGTGCCTGGAGTGGCGGGACAGGGGTATTTCAGTACTTC
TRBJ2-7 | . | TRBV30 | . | CAWSPTRGSDEQYF | TGTGCCTGGAGTCCCACGAGGGGGAGCGACGAGCAGTACTTC
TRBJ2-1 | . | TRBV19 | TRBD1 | CASHGQGKGEQFF | TGTGCCAGTCACGGACAGGGAAAAGGGGAGCAGTTCTTC
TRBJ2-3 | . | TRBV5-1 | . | CASSLNTGLVDTQYF | TGCGCCAGCAGCTTGAATACAGGGTTGGTAGATACGCAGTATTTT
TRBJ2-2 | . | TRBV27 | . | CASREGAGELFF | TGTGCCAGCAGGGAGGGAGCCGGGGAGCTGTTTTTT
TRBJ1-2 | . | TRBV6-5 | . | CASSTTGYGYTF | TGTGCCAGCAGTACGACAGGCTATGGCTACACCTTC
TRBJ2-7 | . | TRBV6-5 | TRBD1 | CASSPAQGVPYEQYF | TGTGCCAGCAGCCCTGCGCAGGGGGTGCCCTACGAGCAGTACTTC
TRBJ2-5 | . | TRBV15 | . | CATSKDPPGTQYF | TGTGCCACCAGCAAAGACCCTCCGGGGACCCAGTACTTC
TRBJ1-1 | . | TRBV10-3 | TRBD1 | CAASPGGENTEAFF | TGTGCCGCGTCTCCAGGGGGCGAGAACACTGAAGCTTTCTTT
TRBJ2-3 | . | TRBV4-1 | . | CASSQDPQRSGDTDTQYF | TGCGCCAGCAGCCAAGATCCCCAGCGAAGCGGAGACACAGATACGCAGTATTTT
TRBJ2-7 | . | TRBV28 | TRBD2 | CASSRSSGRANFAEQYF | TGTGCCAGCAGCCGTTCTAGCGGGAGGGCAAACTTTGCCGAGCAGTACTTC
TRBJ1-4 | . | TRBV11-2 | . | CASSFDRTNEKLFF | TGTGCCAGCAGCTTTGACAGGACTAATGAAAAACTGTTTTTT
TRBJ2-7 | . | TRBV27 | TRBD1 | CASSRAGGYLLVEQYF | TGTGCCAGCAGCCGGGCAGGGGGTTACCTCCTTGTCGAGCAGTACTTC
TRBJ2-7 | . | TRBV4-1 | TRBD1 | CASSQRDRIAYEQYF | TGCGCCAGCAGCCAAAGGGACAGGATAGCCTACGAGCAGTACTTC
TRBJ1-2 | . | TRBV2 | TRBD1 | CASSSSTGDHGYTF | TGTGCCAGCAGTTCGTCGACAGGGGACCATGGCTACACCTTC
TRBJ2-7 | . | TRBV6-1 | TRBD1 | CASSEPGQGSSYEQYF | TGTGCCAGCAGTGAACCGGGACAGGGAAGCTCCTACGAGCAGTACTTC
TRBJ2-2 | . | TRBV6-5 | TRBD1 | CASSNGGQGGLFF | TGTGCCAGCAGTAACGGGGGACAGGGTGGGCTGTTTTTT
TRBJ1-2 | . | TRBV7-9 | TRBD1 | CASSSTGTGVYGYTF | TGTGCCAGCAGCTCGACCGGGACAGGGGTCTATGGCTACACCTTC
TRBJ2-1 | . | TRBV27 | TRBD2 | CASSPSEREPYNEQFF | TGTGCCAGCAGTCCGTCTGAGCGGGAGCCTTACAATGAGCAGTTCTTC
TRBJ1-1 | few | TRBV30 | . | CAWSDRALNTEAFF | TGTGCCTGGAGTGACAGGGCTTTGAATACTGAAGCTTTCTTT
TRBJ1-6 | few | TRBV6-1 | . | CASSEQVPNSPLHF | TGTGCCAGCAGTGAACAGGTTCCCAATTCACCCCTCCACTTT
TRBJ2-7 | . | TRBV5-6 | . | CASSLGAGFSYEQYF | TGTGCCAGCAGCTTGGGTGCGGGGTTTTCCTACGAGCAGTACTTC
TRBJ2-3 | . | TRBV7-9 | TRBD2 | CASSPGLASTDTQYF | TGTGCCAGCAGCCCGGGACTAGCAAGCACAGATACGCAGTATTTT
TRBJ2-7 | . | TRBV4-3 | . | CASSQDPPGGGFLDEQYF | TGCGCCAGCAGCCAAGATCCCCCGGGGGGCGGGTTTTTGGACGAGCAGTACTTC
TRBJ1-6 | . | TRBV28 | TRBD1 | CASSRGTGGSSPLHF | TGTGCCAGCAGTCGTGGGACAGGGGGCTCTTCACCCCTCCACTTT
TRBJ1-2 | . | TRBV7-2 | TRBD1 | CASSPTGGGGYTF | TGTGCCAGCAGCCCTACAGGGGGTGGTGGCTACACCTTC
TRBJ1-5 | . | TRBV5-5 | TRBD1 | CASSTSGQANTVGNQPQHF | TGTGCCAGCAGCACCTCGGGACAGGCAAATACGGTTGGCAATCAGCCCCAGCATTTT
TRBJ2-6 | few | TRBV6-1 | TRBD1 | CASSGGQGGSGANVLTF | TGTGCCAGCAGTGGGGGACAGGGAGGATCTGGGGCCAACGTCCTGACTTTC
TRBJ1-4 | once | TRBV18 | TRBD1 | CASSPLGQGSTNEKLFF | TGTGCCAGCTCACCATTGGGACAGGGATCAACTAATGAAAAACTGTTTTTT
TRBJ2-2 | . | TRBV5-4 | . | CASSPRVLPGELFF | TGTGCCAGCAGCCCCCGGGTCCTACCCGGGGAGCTGTTTTTT
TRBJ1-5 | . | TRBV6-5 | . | CASSRGDSGTQPQHF | TGTGCCAGCAGTAGGGGTGACTCCGGCACTCAGCCCCAGCATTTT
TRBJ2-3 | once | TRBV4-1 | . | CASSQVMTGTDTQYF | TGCGCCAGCAGCCAAGTTATGACTGGCACAGATACGCAGTATTTT
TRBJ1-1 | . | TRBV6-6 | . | CASKALGNTEAFF | TGTGCCAGCAAGGCCCTAGGGAACACTGAAGCTTTCTTT
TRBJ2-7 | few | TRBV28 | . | CASRPSAGILSYEQYF | TGTGCCAGCAGACCCTCCGCGGGAATACTCTCCTACGAGCAGTACTTC